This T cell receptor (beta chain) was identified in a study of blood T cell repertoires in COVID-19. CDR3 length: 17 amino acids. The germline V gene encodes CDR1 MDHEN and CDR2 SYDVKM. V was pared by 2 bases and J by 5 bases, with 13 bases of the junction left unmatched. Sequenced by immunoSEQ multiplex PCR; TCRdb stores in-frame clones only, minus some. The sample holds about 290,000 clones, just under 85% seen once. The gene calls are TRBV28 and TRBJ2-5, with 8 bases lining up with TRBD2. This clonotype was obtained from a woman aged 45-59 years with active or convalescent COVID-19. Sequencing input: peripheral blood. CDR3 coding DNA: TGTGCCAGCAGTTTAATCCCAGCGGGGGTTCCTGGGGAGACCCAGTACTTC. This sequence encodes CASSLIPAGVPGETQYF.